This is a list of T cell receptor beta chains from one sample in a study of shared clonotypes between healthy human individuals. This table comes from immunoSEQ multiplex PCR, and its TCRdb copy is limited to in-frame clones, with some not included. The sample lists around 1.9 million clones, around 93% occurring once. The source material was naive CD8+ T cells from PBMCs. Source of these receptors: a young man in good health. Some clones in this sample may be carry-over from other donors' samples. The CDR3 runs from the conserved cysteine through the conserved F or W. Each record gives: CDR3 length, J gene, V gene, clone size, D gene, CDR3 DNA, CDR3 protein. D genes are given only for firm matches. Rows give clone size only sometimes, using once, few, many, or a class for an expanded clone.

length: 12; J: TRBJ1-1; V: TRBV29-1; size: NA; D: NA; DNA: TGCAGCGTTGAAGAGTTTGCAGCTGAAGCTTTCTTT; CDR3: CSVEEFAAEAFF
length: 15; J: TRBJ2-7; V: TRBV5-8; size: once; D: TRBD2; DNA: TGTGCCAGCAGCCATGGACTAGCGGGACTCTACGAGCAGTACTTC; CDR3: CASSHGLAGLYEQYF
length: 14; J: TRBJ2-7; V: TRBV5-4; size: NA; D: NA; DNA: TGTGCCAGCAGCTTGGGTGATTCCAACTACGAGCAGTACTTC; CDR3: CASSLGDSNYEQYF
length: 14; J: TRBJ2-3; V: TRBV2; size: NA; D: NA; DNA: TGTGCCAGCATTATCGGCCGGGATACAGATACGCAGTATTTT; CDR3: CASIIGRDTDTQYF
length: 16; J: TRBJ2-1; V: TRBV25-1; size: NA; D: TRBD2; DNA: TGTGCCAGCAGCGCGAACCTAGCGGGAGCAGTTAATGAGCAGTTCTTC; CDR3: CASSANLAGAVNEQFF
length: 13; J: TRBJ2-7; V: TRBV29-1; size: NA; D: TRBD2; DNA: TGCAGCGTTGAAACTAGCGGGCATTACGAGCAGTACTTC; CDR3: CSVETSGHYEQYF
length: 18; J: TRBJ2-7; V: TRBV11-2; size: once; D: NA; DNA: TGTGCCAGCAGGCTGACAGGCCCGCTGAGATATACGCGATACGAGCAGTACTTC; CDR3: CASRLTGPLRYTRYEQYF
length: 15; J: TRBJ2-1; V: TRBV27; size: NA; D: NA; DNA: TGTGCCAGCAGTTCGTCACACCCCTCCTACAATGAGCAGTTCTTC; CDR3: CASSSSHPSYNEQFF
length: 13; J: TRBJ1-4; V: TRBV28; size: NA; D: NA; DNA: TGTGCCAGCAGTTTATTGGGGAGTGAAAAACTGTTTTTT; CDR3: CASSLLGSEKLFF
length: 15; J: TRBJ2-1; V: TRBV4-2; size: NA; D: TRBD2; DNA: TGTGCCAGCAGCCAAGTAAGCCTAGCGGGGAATGAGCAGTTCTTC; CDR3: CASSQVSLAGNEQFF
length: 14; J: TRBJ2-7; V: TRBV10-2; size: NA; D: NA; DNA: TGCGCCAGCAGTGCTTTGGTGAGACACTACGAGCAGTACTTC; CDR3: CASSALVRHYEQYF
length: 19; J: TRBJ2-7; V: TRBV28; size: NA; D: NA; DNA: TGTGCCAGCAGTTTTGACCCAGAAGAGCCGGGAACGTCAGTCTACGAGCAGTACTTC; CDR3: CASSFDPEEPGTSVYEQYF
length: 15; J: TRBJ1-1; V: TRBV6-1; size: NA; D: TRBD1; DNA: TGTGCCAGCAGTGCCCATAGGGACAGTCGGACTGAAGCTTTCTTT; CDR3: CASSAHRDSRTEAFF
length: 13; J: TRBJ1-5; V: TRBV19; size: NA; D: NA; DNA: TGTGCCAGTAGTCTCGGGGAAAATCAGCCCCAGCATTTT; CDR3: CASSLGENQPQHF
length: 13; J: TRBJ1-1; V: TRBV7-9; size: NA; D: NA; DNA: TGTGCCAGCAGCCAGGGAGTTGTGGCTGAAGCTTTCTTT; CDR3: CASSQGVVAEAFF
length: 15; J: TRBJ2-7; V: TRBV2; size: NA; D: TRBD1; DNA: TGTGCCAGCAGCGGCACTACGACAGGGGTATTCGAGCAGTACTTC; CDR3: CASSGTTTGVFEQYF
length: 12; J: TRBJ1-3; V: TRBV7-9; size: NA; D: NA; DNA: TGTGCCAGCAGTACCTGGGGAAACACCATATATTTT; CDR3: CASSTWGNTIYF
length: 15; J: TRBJ2-7; V: TRBV19; size: NA; D: NA; DNA: TGTGCCAGTTCCCCTTCGACAGGACCTCCTATGGAGCAGTACTTC; CDR3: CASSPSTGPPMEQYF
length: 13; J: TRBJ2-1; V: TRBV19; size: NA; D: NA; DNA: TGTGCCAGTAGAGAGTCCGTTTACAATGAGCAGTTCTTC; CDR3: CASRESVYNEQFF
length: 17; J: TRBJ1-1; V: TRBV5-1; size: once; D: TRBD1; DNA: TGCGCCAGCAGCTTGGCCTTAGGGGGCGGGACTAACACTGAAGCTTTCTTT; CDR3: CASSLALGGGTNTEAFF
length: 15; J: TRBJ1-5; V: TRBV18; size: NA; D: TRBD1; DNA: TGTGCCAGCTCACCGGTTAGGACAGGGGATCAGCCCCAGCATTTT; CDR3: CASSPVRTGDQPQHF
length: 13; J: TRBJ2-7; V: TRBV11-2; size: NA; D: NA; DNA: TGTGCCAGCAGCTATCTAGGGGTCCACGAGCAGTACTTC; CDR3: CASSYLGVHEQYF
length: 15; J: TRBJ2-1; V: TRBV7-8; size: NA; D: NA; DNA: TGTGCCAGCAGCCCCCTGGCGGGACTCTACAATGAGCAGTTCTTC; CDR3: CASSPLAGLYNEQFF
length: 14; J: TRBJ2-5; V: TRBV29-1; size: NA; D: TRBD2; DNA: TGCAGCGTAAGTTGGCGGGAGCTCGGAGAGACCCAGTACTTC; CDR3: CSVSWRELGETQYF
length: 14; J: TRBJ2-7; V: TRBV7-9; size: NA; D: NA; DNA: TGTGCCAGCAGTCCCCGGGACCTCTCCTACGAGCAGTACTTC; CDR3: CASSPRDLSYEQYF
length: 15; J: TRBJ1-2; V: TRBV7-9; size: NA; D: NA; DNA: TGTGCCAGCAGCTTAGTGATAAGTACCAACTATGGCTACACCTTC; CDR3: CASSLVISTNYGYTF
length: 15; J: TRBJ1-5; V: TRBV7-9; size: NA; D: NA; DNA: TGTGCCAGCAGCCTAGGGGAAAATGGCAATCAGCCCCAGCATTTT; CDR3: CASSLGENGNQPQHF
length: 14; J: TRBJ1-5; V: TRBV19; size: NA; D: NA; DNA: TGTGCCAGTATGTTTGGCGGGCGCAATCAGCCCCAGCATTTT; CDR3: CASMFGGRNQPQHF
length: 15; J: TRBJ1-3; V: TRBV18; size: NA; D: NA; DNA: TGTGCCAGCTCACCACCGCGGAGCTCTGGAAACACCATATATTTT; CDR3: CASSPPRSSGNTIYF
length: 15; J: TRBJ1-2; V: TRBV5-1; size: NA; D: NA; DNA: TGCGCCAGCAGCTTGGCATACGACGGTGGTTATGGCTACACCTTC; CDR3: CASSLAYDGGYGYTF
length: 12; J: TRBJ2-1; V: TRBV25-1; size: NA; D: NA; DNA: TGTGCCAGCAGTGACCTACATATAGAGCAGTTCTTC; CDR3: CASSDLHIEQFF
length: 16; J: TRBJ2-7; V: TRBV7-9; size: NA; D: TRBD2; DNA: TGTGCCAGCAGCTCAATTAAGCGGGAGCTACCCTACGAGCAGTACTTC; CDR3: CASSSIKRELPYEQYF
length: 13; J: TRBJ2-3; V: TRBV7-7; size: NA; D: NA; DNA: TGTGCCAGCAGCTCGTGGGAAACAGATACGCAGTATTTT; CDR3: CASSSWETDTQYF
length: 15; J: TRBJ1-5; V: TRBV7-9; size: NA; D: NA; DNA: TGTGCCAGCAGCTTAGAGGGTGGTAGGGATCAGCCCCAGCATTTT; CDR3: CASSLEGGRDQPQHF
length: 15; J: TRBJ2-7; V: TRBV28; size: NA; D: NA; DNA: TGTGCCAGCAGTTACGGTGGGGACGGATCCTACGAGCAGTACTTC; CDR3: CASSYGGDGSYEQYF
length: 16; J: TRBJ1-1; V: TRBV5-5; size: NA; D: TRBD1; DNA: TGTGCCAGCGAGCCCGACAGGGGGCGATTCGACACTGAAGCTTTCTTT; CDR3: CASEPDRGRFDTEAFF
length: 14; J: TRBJ1-5; V: TRBV27; size: NA; D: NA; DNA: TGTGCCAGCAGTTTCGATGGAGGTAATCAGCCCCAGCATTTT; CDR3: CASSFDGGNQPQHF
length: 15; J: TRBJ1-2; V: TRBV28; size: NA; D: NA; DNA: TGTGCCAGCAGTTTACCTCGAGGCTTAAACTATGGCTACACCTTC; CDR3: CASSLPRGLNYGYTF
length: 13; J: TRBJ2-7; V: TRBV2; size: NA; D: NA; DNA: TGTGCCAGCCGTGAACAGGGTAAATACGAGCAGTACTTC; CDR3: CASREQGKYEQYF
length: 13; J: TRBJ2-2; V: TRBV7-9; size: NA; D: NA; DNA: TGTGCCAGCAGCTTCGCGTCCGGCGGGGAGCTGTTTTTT; CDR3: CASSFASGGELFF
length: 16; J: TRBJ2-7; V: TRBV5-1; size: NA; D: TRBD2; DNA: TGCGCCAGCAGCTTGGGCGGGCCTAGCGGCATCTACGAGCAGTACTTC; CDR3: CASSLGGPSGIYEQYF
length: 16; J: TRBJ2-5; V: TRBV27; size: NA; D: NA; DNA: TGTGCCAGCAGTTTAAATCGGGGCTCCGGCAGGGAGACCCAGTACTTC; CDR3: CASSLNRGSGRETQYF
length: 18; J: TRBJ2-2; V: TRBV9; size: NA; D: TRBD1; DNA: TGTGCCAGCAGCGTAGTCGACAGGGTATTTTTGTACACCGGGGAGCTGTTTTTT; CDR3: CASSVVDRVFLYTGELFF
length: 11; J: TRBJ2-1; V: TRBV5-1; size: few; D: NA; DNA: TGCGCCAGCAGCTTGGCCAATGAGCAGTTCTTC; CDR3: CASSLANEQFF
length: 17; J: TRBJ1-1; V: TRBV14; size: NA; D: NA; DNA: TGTGCCAGCAGCCAAGATTTAAGGTTCCAAGGGAACACTGAAGCTTTCTTT; CDR3: CASSQDLRFQGNTEAFF
length: 11; J: TRBJ1-1; V: TRBV30; size: NA; D: NA; DNA: TGTGCCTGGAATTGGGGGACTGAAGCTTTCTTT; CDR3: CAWNWGTEAFF
length: 17; J: TRBJ2-3; V: TRBV18; size: NA; D: TRBD2; DNA: TGTGCCAGCTCACCGCCCGGACTAGCGGGCACAACAGATACGCAGTATTTT; CDR3: CASSPPGLAGTTDTQYF
length: 20; J: TRBJ2-3; V: TRBV7-6; size: NA; D: TRBD2; DNA: TGTGCCAGCAGCTTCCCCCTCCAGGACGGCCTAGCGGGAGAGGCAGATACGCAGTATTTT; CDR3: CASSFPLQDGLAGEADTQYF
length: 15; J: TRBJ2-7; V: TRBV19; size: NA; D: NA; DNA: TGTGCCAGTAGTATAGAGCCAGGGCCCCTTTGGGAGCAGTACTTC; CDR3: CASSIEPGPLWEQYF